Below, 30 T cell receptor beta chains from the same sample are listed, as sequenced in a study of blood T cell repertoires in COVID-19. Profiling relied on immunoSEQ multiplex PCR, and the TCRdb table lists in-frame clones only, not all of them. The sample has under 300,000 clones, roughly 82% seen once. The sequenced material came from peripheral blood. The receptors derive from a woman over 75 with active or convalescent COVID-19.

The chain combines TRBV6-5 with TRBJ2-7, with 11 bases matching TRBD1. The trim removed 2 bases at V and 2 bases at J, leaving 2 bases unmatched. Germline CDR1 MNHEY, CDR2 SVGAGI. The CDR3 extends over 15 amino acids. The CDR3 loop is CASSYKGQGAYEQYF. In DNA form, the CDR3 reads TGTGCCAGCAGTTACAAGGGACAGGGGGCCTACGAGCAGTACTTC.

V and J are TRBV7-2 and TRBJ2-3, with 7 positions matching TRBD2. Losses at the gene ends were 3 bases for V and 3 bases for J; bases not matched to a gene: 6. The CDR3 spans 15 residues. Germline loops: CDR1 SGHTA, CDR2 FQGNSA. Here the CDR3 reads CASSFKAGLTDTQYF. In DNA, the CDR3 is TGTGCCAGCAGCTTCAAAGCGGGGTTAACAGATACGCAGTATTTT.

The gene calls are TRBV4-2 and TRBJ2-7; 7 nucleotides align to TRBD2. CDR1 is LGHNA and CDR2 is YNFKEQ in the germline V gene. With 3 bases clipped from V and 6 bases from J, the junction kept 11 bases outside the gene matches. The CDR3 covers 15 residues. DNA of the CDR3: TGTGCCAGCAGCCACCGAGATGGGGGGGTGGCCGAGCAGTACTTC. Translating it yields CASSHRDGGVAEQYF.

V gene TRBV28 combines with J gene TRBJ1-1; unclear D gene. Trimming pared 1 base from V and 4 bases from J, leaving 7 bases between. The CDR3 is 13 amino acids. Germline-derived CDR1 and CDR2 are MDHEN and SYDVKM. The CDR3 is CASSLLAPTEAFF. The CDR3 bases are TGTGCCAGCAGTTTATTAGCTCCCACTGAAGCTTTCTTT.

The J gene is TRBJ1-6, the V gene TRBV11-2; D uncertain. The CDR3 spans 14 residues. Trimming pared 0 bases from V and 4 bases from J, leaving 4 bases between. CDR1 and CDR2 from the germline V gene are SGHAT and FQNNGV. The CDR3 bases are TGTGCCAGCAGCTTAGACCCATATAATTCACCCCTCCACTTT. Residues: CASSLDPYNSPLHF.

The chain is built from TRBV6-1 and TRBJ2-1; TRBD1 matches at 10 bases. CDR3 length equals 16 residues. The trim removed 2 bases at V and 2 bases at J, leaving 3 bases unmatched. Germline V lookup: CDR1 MNHNS, CDR2 SASEGT. CDR3 sequence (DNA): TGTGCCAGCAGTGAAAGGGACAGGGGAACCTACAATGAGCAGTTCTTC. This translates into CASSERDRGTYNEQFF.

This clone was seen a single time. The V call is TRBV28, the J call TRBJ1-5; 8 bases are shared with TRBD1. CDR3 length: 14 amino acids. Germline CDR1 and CDR2: MDHEN and SYDVKM. V lost 7 bases, J lost 8 bases, and 10 bases stayed unmatched. CDR3 region: CASKDRADWEPQHF. In DNA form, the CDR3 reads TGTGCCAGCAAGGACAGGGCGGATTGGGAGCCCCAGCATTTT.

The rearrangement uses TRBV5-1 and TRBJ2-7; 10 bases map to TRBD1. J lost 1 base, V lost 1 base, and 5 bases had no gene match. This CDR3 is 16 amino acids long. Germline V gene sequence: CDR1 SGHRS, CDR2 YFSETQ. The CDR3 DNA sequence: TGCGCCAGCAGCTTGATGGGACAGGGGAAATCCTACGAGCAGTACTTC. Translating it yields CASSLMGQGKSYEQYF.

This sequence joins TRBV19 and TRBJ2-4; D possibly corresponds to TRBD1 (6 bases). V lost 4 bases and J 1 base, leaving 14 bases between the germline ends. Germline loops: CDR1 LNHDA, CDR2 SQIVND (reference sequence). This CDR3 has 16 amino acids. The CDR3 coding sequence is TGTGCCAGTAGTAATCTTCTAAGGGGGGCCAAAAACATTCAGTACTTC. Translation gives CASSNLLRGAKNIQYF.

The chain joins TRBV7-9 to TRBJ1-6; no firm D call. V was trimmed by 1 base and J by 9 bases, leaving 10 bases between them. Germline CDR1 SEHNR, CDR2 FQNEAQ (reference sequence). The CDR3 loop spans 14 amino acids. CDR3 sequence reads: CASSLDSYGSPLHF. CDR3 sequence (DNA): TGTGCCAGCAGCTTAGACTCGTACGGTTCACCCCTCCACTTT.

This clone was observed a single time. J is TRBJ1-6 and V is TRBV6-5; D is ambiguous. The CDR3 is 14 residues long. V gave up 10 bases and J gave up 3 bases, with 13 bases separating them. In germline, CDR1 is MNHEY, CDR2 SVGAGI. The CDR3 is CAIQPAGYNSPLHF. CDR3 bases: TGTGCCATCCAGCCCGCAGGCTATAATTCACCCCTCCACTTT.

The chain links TRBV2 to TRBJ2-7; TRBD1 is a possible D gene (6 bases). Trimming removed 5 bases at V and 0 bases at J, with 11 bases between. The CDR3 covers 14 residues. The germline CDR1 and CDR2 sequences are SNHLY and FYNNEI. In DNA form, the CDR3 reads TGTGCCAGCAGTACAGGACAGAACTCCTACGAGCAGTACTTC. Amino acid sequence: CASSTGQNSYEQYF.

The genes are TRBV19 and TRBJ1-5, with 9 nucleotides matching TRBD1. V shed 3 bases and J 5 bases; nucleotides not matched to a gene: 8. Germline V gives CDR1 LNHDA, CDR2 SQIVND (reference sequence). CDR3 length: 16 residues. CDR3 sequence reads: CASSMRWGQGDQPQHF. In DNA, the CDR3 is TGTGCCAGTAGTATGAGGTGGGGACAGGGAGATCAGCCCCAGCATTTT.

This clone was seen a few times. This rearrangement joins TRBV5-4 to TRBJ1-3; D gene uncertain. Trimming took off 4 bases at V and 2 bases at J, with 13 bases between the two ends. Germline CDR1 reads SGHNT; CDR2 reads YYREEE (reference sequence). The CDR3 is 15 residues long. CDR3 bases: TGTGCCAGCAGCCGAGAGAGAGGAGCTGGAAACACCATATATTTT. It yields the protein CASSRERGAGNTIYF. The whole variable domain, remainder taken from reference TRBV5-4 and TRBJ1-3, is ETGVTQSPTHLIKTRGQQVTLRCSSQSGHNTVSWYQQALGQGPQFIFQYYREEENGRGNFPPRFSGLQFPNYSSELNVNALELDDSALYLCASSRERGAGNTIYFGEGSWLTVV.

The rearrangement links TRBV6-6 to TRBJ1-2; weak D call: TRBD1 (5 bases). The CDR3 totals 16 residues. Germline CDR1 reads MNHNY; CDR2 reads SVGAGI (reference sequence). V was shortened by 8 bases and J by 6 bases, with 25 bases between the two germline ends. In DNA, the CDR3 is TGTGCCAGCTCTACCCGTGGGTTACAGGAAAGGGATGGCTACACCTTC. It yields the protein CASSTRGLQERDGYTF.

CDR3 nucleotides: TGTGCCAGCTCACCAGGACAGGGACGGGTTTACGAGCAGTACTTC. Translation: CASSPGQGRVYEQYF. The chain employs TRBV18 and TRBJ2-7; TRBD1 agrees at 8 bases. Germline values: CDR1 KGHSH, CDR2 LQKENI. V shed 2 bases and J 4 bases; nucleotides not matched to a gene: 7. The CDR3 runs to 15 residues.

This clone was seen a handful of times. The V and J genes are TRBV5-1 and TRBJ2-2; 10 bases are shared with TRBD2. CDR1 SGHRS and CDR2 YFSETQ come from the germline V gene. The V and J ends lost 0 bases and 6 bases, in that order; junction bases with no gene match: 2. The CDR3 is 15 amino acids. Here the CDR3 DNA reads TGCGCCAGCAGCTTGGGGCTAGCGGGAGCCGGGGAGCTGTTTTTT. Its translation: CASSLGLAGAGELFF.

The chain couples TRBV9 to TRBJ2-1; 8 nucleotides align to TRBD2. Germline V CDR1 and CDR2: SGDLS, YYNGEE. This CDR3 comprises 16 residues. After removal of 4 bases from V and 1 base from J, the junction contained 7 bases not matched to a gene. The CDR3 DNA reads as TGTGCCAGCAGCATCTCCGGGACTAGTTCCTACAATGAGCAGTTCTTC. Translating gives CASSISGTSSYNEQFF.

The chain recombines TRBV28 with TRBJ1-2; the D gene is possibly TRBD1 (5 bases). V was trimmed by 6 bases and J by 7 bases, leaving 15 bases between them. Germline CDR1 reads MDHEN; CDR2 reads SYDVKM. This CDR3 is 13 amino acids long. CDR3 protein: CASSFYGGLGYTF. The CDR3 DNA reads as TGTGCCAGCAGCTTTTACGGGGGTCTTGGCTACACCTTC.

This clone was seen more than once but under ten times. The chain combines TRBV4-1 with TRBJ1-6; D possibly corresponds to TRBD1 (6 bases). Germline loops: CDR1 MGHRA, CDR2 YSYEKL. The CDR3 is 15 amino acids. Deletions cut 0 bases from V and 10 bases from J, with 13 bases between. CDR3 in DNA: TGCGCCAGCAGCCAAGACACAGGGACGGGATCACCCCTCCACTTT. It codes for CASSQDTGTGSPLHF.

V gene TRBV27 combines with J gene TRBJ2-5, with TRBD2 matching over 10 bases. Germline values: CDR1 MNHEY, CDR2 SMNVEV (reference sequence). This CDR3 comprises 17 residues. V shed 0 bases, J shed 5 bases, and the junction held 9 bases outside the gene matches. The CDR3 protein is CASSLSTPASGGETQYF. The CDR3 nucleotides are TGTGCCAGCAGTTTATCTACCCCGGCTAGCGGGGGTGAGACCCAGTACTTC.

The V call is TRBV6-6, the J call TRBJ1-2, with D hard to call. V was trimmed by 3 bases and J by 7 bases, leaving 18 bases between them. Germline V gene data show CDR1 as MNHNY and CDR2 as SVGAGI (reference sequence). The CDR3 contains 15 residues. CDR3 in DNA: TGTGCCAGCAGTTATCCCCTGGGAGGTCGGCGTGGCTACACCTTC. The encoded protein is CASSYPLGGRRGYTF.

This sequence joins TRBV28 and TRBJ1-4; D perhaps matches TRBD1 (6 bases). Germline values: CDR1 MDHEN, CDR2 SYDVKM. The CDR3 covers 11 residues. Trimming shortened V by 6 bases and J by 11 bases, and 10 bases separated the two germline ends. The CDR3 sequence is CASSRTEKLFF. DNA for the CDR3: TGTGCCAGCAGCCGGACAGAGAAACTGTTTTTT.

This clone was seen only a few times. This chain joins TRBV4-1 and TRBJ2-7, with 8 bases aligning to TRBD1. Trimming removed 0 bases from V and 9 bases from J; junction bases left unmatched: 7. The CDR3 runs 14 residues. Looked up from germline, CDR1 is MGHRA and CDR2 is YSYEKL. The DNA of the CDR3 is TGCGCCAGCAGCCAAGATGGACAGGGAGTCGGGCAGTACTTC. Its translation is CASSQDGQGVGQYF.

The chain links TRBV28 to TRBJ2-7, with D maybe TRBD1 (6 bases). The CDR3 spans 15 residues. CDR1 and CDR2 (germline): MDHEN, SYDVKM. V was pared by 5 bases and J by 3 bases, with 17 bases between. The DNA for the CDR3 is TGTGCCAGCAGTCCCGGTATTCAGGGGCTCTACGAGCAGTACTTC. As protein: CASSPGIQGLYEQYF. Full variable domain (outside the CDR3, taken from reference TRBV28 and TRBJ2-7): DVKVTQSSRYLVKRTGEKVFLECVQDMDHENMFWYRQDPGLGLRLIYFSYDVKMKEKGDIPEGYSVSREKKERFSLILESASTNQTSMYLCASSPGIQGLYEQYFGPGTRLTVT.

The gene calls are TRBV28 and TRBJ1-2; D is undetermined. Trimming took 10 bases from V and 8 from J, leaving 32 bases between them. CDR1 and CDR2 (germline): MDHEN, SYDVKM. CDR3 length: 17 residues. This CDR3 reads CATHLDRGPGQRRGYTF. The CDR3 nucleotides are TGTGCCACCCACCTCGACCGTGGACCGGGCCAGCGGAGGGGCTACACCTTC.

The chain links TRBV6-5 to TRBJ2-1, with D possibly being TRBD1 (5 bases). The CDR3 contains 15 residues. V lost 5 bases and J lost 2, with 13 bases in between. Germline V lookup: CDR1 MNHEY, CDR2 SVGAGI. The CDR3 is CASSIDSPPYNEQFF. The CDR3 nucleotides read TGTGCCAGCAGTATAGACAGCCCTCCCTACAATGAGCAGTTCTTC.

This clone appeared a few times. The chain links TRBV27 to TRBJ2-7; 8 bases match TRBD2. CDR1 MNHEY and CDR2 SMNVEV come from the germline V gene (reference sequence). The CDR3 has 14 amino acids. V was clipped by 6 bases and J by 1 base; unmatched bases: 5. The CDR3 region is CASRAGVSSYEQYF. The CDR3 DNA reads TGTGCCAGCAGAGCGGGGGTCTCGTCCTACGAGCAGTACTTC.

The chain combines TRBV11-3 with TRBJ2-5, with D possibly being TRBD2 (6 bases). Germline V gives CDR1 SGHNT, CDR2 YENEEA. V shed 1 base and J shed 5 bases, with 17 bases lying between them. The CDR3 covers 16 residues. CDR3 residues: CASSLGLARVGETQYF. DNA for the CDR3: TGTGCCAGCAGCTTAGGCCTAGCGAGGGTAGGGGAGACCCAGTACTTC.

V gene TRBV3-1 (or the pseudogene TRBV3-2) combines with J gene TRBJ1-2; the D is unclear. This CDR3 contains 12 residues. Germline V lookup: CDR1 LGHDT, CDR2 YNNKEL (reference sequence). Trimming pared 4 bases from V and 1 base from J, leaving 4 bases between. DNA for the CDR3: TGTGCCAGCAGCCTCCTTAACTATGGCTACACCTTC. This translates into CASSLLNYGYTF.